This T cell receptor (beta chain) was sequenced for a study of tumor and adjacent non-tumor tissue in lung cancer. The CDR3 is 20 residues long. In germline, CDR1 is MNHEY, CDR2 SVGEGT. No cell sorting was done before RNA was extracted from the tissue. Regarding this clonotype: The junction shows a germline mismatch at one end, possibly a read error.

The library came from three nested PCR rounds adapted from ARM-PCR protocols. Each CDR3 protein gets one entry after TCRdb re-called the multiplex PCR reads with MiXCR. This table holds some 93,000 distinct CDR3 sequences, 65% to 75% found once. Material for sequencing was lung tumor tissue. This sequence joins TRBV6-2 or TRBV6-3 and TRBJ2-3, with D perhaps being TRBD1 or TRBD2 (6 bases each). The clonotype originates from a man aged 55 to 70 with non-small cell lung cancer. The CDR3 reads CSSSAHHGQFTSFSTDTQYF. The CDR3 coding sequence is TGTTCCAGCAGTGCACATCATGGACAGTTCACTAGCTTTAGCACAGATACGCAGTATTTT.